These T cell receptor beta chains were read from a single sample in a study of blood T cell repertoires in COVID-19. Produced via immunoSEQ multiplex PCR; TCRdb's table is partial and in-frame only. The profile shows 300,000 to 350,000 clones, 90% of them singletons. The sample consisted of PBMCs or T cells enriched from blood (not recorded which). The receptors shown here come from a woman aged 18-30 years with acute COVID-19. Each CDR3 is given with its conserved first and last residue. Each record gives: V gene, clone size, D gene, J gene, CDR3 protein, CDR3 DNA. A D gene is named only where the DNA matches it firmly. A row's size may be missing; if present it is once, few, many or a size class.

>TRBV7-8|-|TRBD2|TRBJ2-1
CASSLELAGRNEQFF
TGTGCCAGCAGCTTAGAGCTAGCGGGACGTAATGAGCAGTTCTTC
>TRBV7-2|-|TRBD2|TRBJ2-2
CASSPGLVPGELFF
TGTGCCAGCAGCCCGGGACTAGTCCCCGGGGAGCTGTTTTTT
>TRBV7-3|-|-|TRBJ2-5
CASSSRAPGETQYF
TGTGCCAGCAGCTCCCGGGCCCCAGGGGAGACCCAGTACTTC
>TRBV28|once|-|TRBJ2-2
CASSRPDTGELFF
TGTGCCAGCAGTCGCCCGGACACCGGGGAGCTGTTTTTT
>TRBV10-3|-|-|TRBJ2-5
CASAFGGEETQYF
TGTGCCTCTGCATTCGGGGGAGAAGAGACCCAGTACTTC
>TRBV28|-|TRBD1|TRBJ2-7
CASSSGTASYEQYF
TGTGCCAGCAGTTCCGGGACAGCCTCCTACGAGCAGTACTTC
>TRBV5-6|once|TRBD2|TRBJ2-1
CATGLATTYNEQFF
TGTGCCACCGGACTAGCGACTACCTACAATGAGCAGTTCTTC
>TRBV7-9|once|TRBD1|TRBJ1-5
CASSLAVGTEGNQPQHF
TGTGCCAGCAGCTTAGCGGTAGGGACAGAAGGCAATCAGCCCCAGCATTTT
>TRBV29-1|-|-|TRBJ1-1
CSVLGHIEAFF
TGCAGCGTTCTCGGACACATTGAAGCTTTCTTT
>TRBV28|-|-|TRBJ1-2
CASSWDTTNYGYTF
TGTGCCAGCAGTTGGGACACCACTAACTATGGCTACACCTTC
>TRBV28|-|TRBD1|TRBJ2-7
CASSLLQGASEQYF
TGTGCCAGCAGTCTCCTACAGGGGGCCAGCGAGCAGTACTTC
>TRBV5-6|-|-|TRBJ2-7
CASSFGSGGTKQYF
TGTGCCAGCAGCTTCGGGAGCGGTGGTACGAAGCAGTACTTC
>TRBV25-1|once|TRBD2|TRBJ2-2
CASSELSGRGTGELFF
TGTGCCAGCAGTGAATTGAGCGGGAGGGGCACCGGGGAGCTGTTTTTT
>TRBV27|-|TRBD2|TRBJ2-1
CASSSITSGANNEQFF
TGTGCCAGCAGTTCAATTACTAGCGGGGCAAACAATGAGCAGTTCTTC
>TRBV18|-|-|TRBJ2-1
CASSPPTRDIQFF
TGTGCCAGCTCACCACCGACTCGGGACATTCAGTTCTTC
>TRBV18|-|TRBD1|TRBJ1-2
CASSPGTGYGYTF
TGTGCCAGCTCACCCGGGACAGGATATGGCTACACCTTC
>TRBV30|-|-|TRBJ1-5
CAWTPADYSNQPQHF
TGTGCCTGGACCCCGGCAGACTATAGCAATCAGCCCCAGCATTTT
>TRBV6-5|-|-|TRBJ1-1
CASSLYTNTEAFF
TGTGCCAGCAGTTTGTACACGAACACTGAAGCTTTCTTT
>TRBV7-2|-|-|TRBJ2-1
CASSLVPYNEQFF
TGTGCCAGCAGCTTAGTTCCGTACAATGAGCAGTTCTTC
>TRBV5-1|few|TRBD1|TRBJ2-7
CASSLDRVTYEQYF
TGCGCCAGCAGCCTCGACAGGGTGACCTACGAGCAGTACTTC
>TRBV29-1|-|-|TRBJ1-2
CSVNRETNYGYTF
TGCAGCGTAAACAGGGAGACAAACTATGGCTACACCTTC
>TRBV11-3|-|-|TRBJ2-7
CASSLDTGEQYF
TGTGCCAGCAGCTTAGATACGGGCGAGCAGTACTTC